The T cell receptor beta chain described here comes from a study of T-cell reconstitution after alpha-beta-depleted transplantation in children. Findings of the study overall: Surviving recipient T cells and thymic progenitors produced the high day-60 TCRbeta diversity seen in some patients. From newly produced T cells came most of the T-cell counts and diversity one year after transplant. Reportedly, only several hundred clones from non-depleted graft cells drove alpha-beta T-cell counts at about two months.

Unique molecular identifiers tagged the TCRbeta library. In TCRdb, the PCR reads were re-called with MiXCR into one record per CDR3 protein. The profile shows more than 200,000 distinct CDR3 sequences, approximately 19% of them singletons. Comments on this clonotype: Its antigen is unknown. A single base separates this from a much larger clone, so it may be a read error.

CDR3 size: 14 residues. The germline gives CDR1 SGHRS, CDR2 YFSETQ. Sequencing was performed on PBMCs, mostly from graft donor cells, taken 360 days after TCRalphabeta/CD19-depleted stem cell transplant. V usage is TRBV5-1 and J usage is TRBJ2-7, with D uncertain. This TCR derives from a male patient aged 2 to 9 who had a stem cell transplant for acute lymphoblastic leukemia, so the T cells may come from the graft donor. This chain's CDR3 is CASSLEEISYGQYF. The CDR3 nucleotides read TGCGCCAGCAGCTTGGAGGAAATTTCCTACGGGCAGTACTTC.